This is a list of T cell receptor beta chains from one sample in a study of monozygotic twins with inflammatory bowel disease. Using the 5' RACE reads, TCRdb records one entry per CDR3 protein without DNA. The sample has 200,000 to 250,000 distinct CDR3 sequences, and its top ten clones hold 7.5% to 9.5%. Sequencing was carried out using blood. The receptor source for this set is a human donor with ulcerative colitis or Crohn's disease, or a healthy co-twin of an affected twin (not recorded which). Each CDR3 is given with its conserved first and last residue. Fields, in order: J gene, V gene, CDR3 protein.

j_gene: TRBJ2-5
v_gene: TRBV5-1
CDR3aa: CASSDAWKGQETQYF

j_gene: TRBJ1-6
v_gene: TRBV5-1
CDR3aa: CASSLGYNSPLHF

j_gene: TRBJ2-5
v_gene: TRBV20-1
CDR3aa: CSASPPGRGQETQYF

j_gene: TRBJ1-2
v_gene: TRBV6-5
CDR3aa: CASSLIRGQGGYTF

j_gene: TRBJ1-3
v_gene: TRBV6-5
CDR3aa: CASSYSRVSGNTIYF

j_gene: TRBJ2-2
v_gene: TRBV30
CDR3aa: CAWRIPGTGVTGELFF

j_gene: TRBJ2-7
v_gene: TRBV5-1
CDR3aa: CASSQPTSSYEQYF

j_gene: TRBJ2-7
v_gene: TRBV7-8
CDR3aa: CASISPDESSYEQYF

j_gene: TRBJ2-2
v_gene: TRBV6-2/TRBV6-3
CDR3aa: CASSRARTGQNTGELFF

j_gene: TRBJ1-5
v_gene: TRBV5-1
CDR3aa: CASSFTGDVNQPQHF

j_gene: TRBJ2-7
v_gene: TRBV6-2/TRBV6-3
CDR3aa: CASSYLLSLAASSYEQYF

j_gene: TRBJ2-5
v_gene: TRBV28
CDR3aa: CASSSPQGGRETQYF

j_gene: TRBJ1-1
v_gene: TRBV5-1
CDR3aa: CASSSDRMGRTEAFF

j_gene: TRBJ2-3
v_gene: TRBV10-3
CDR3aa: CAISEPSGSLSSTDTQYF

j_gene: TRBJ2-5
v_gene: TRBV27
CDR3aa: CASSLAGGWETQYF

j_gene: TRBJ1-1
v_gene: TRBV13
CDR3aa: CASSPLPGNTEAFF

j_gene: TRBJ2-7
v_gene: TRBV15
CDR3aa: CATSLGQGTFYEQYF

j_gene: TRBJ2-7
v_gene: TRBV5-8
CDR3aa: CASSLGTLDGSYEQYF

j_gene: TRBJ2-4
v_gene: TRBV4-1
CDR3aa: CASSPGILAKNIQYF

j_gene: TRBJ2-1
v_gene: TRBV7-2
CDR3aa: CASSPSAGAYNEQFF

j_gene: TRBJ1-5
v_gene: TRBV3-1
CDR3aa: CASSHGTGTLNQPQHF

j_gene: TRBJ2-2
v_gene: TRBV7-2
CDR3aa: CASSGEGNTGELFF

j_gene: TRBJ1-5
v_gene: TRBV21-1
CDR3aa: CASSKWTPSNQPQHF

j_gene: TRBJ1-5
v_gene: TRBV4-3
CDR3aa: CASSQELDQPQHF

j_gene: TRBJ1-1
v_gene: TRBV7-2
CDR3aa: CASLGQLNTEAFF

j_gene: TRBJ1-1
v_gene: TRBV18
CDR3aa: CASSPLLGRITEAFF

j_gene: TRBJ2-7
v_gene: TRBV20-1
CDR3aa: CSARDLRRGGREQYF

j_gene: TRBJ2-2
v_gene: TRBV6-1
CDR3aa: CASTLRRDTGELFF

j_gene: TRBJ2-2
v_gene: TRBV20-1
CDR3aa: CSARRPGLAAAVGELFF

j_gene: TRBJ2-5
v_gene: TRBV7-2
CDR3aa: CASSLGGAIGETQYF

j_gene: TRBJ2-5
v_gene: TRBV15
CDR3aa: CATSRDQEETQYF

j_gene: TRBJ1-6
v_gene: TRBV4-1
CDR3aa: CASSQVGTGLSSYNSPLHF

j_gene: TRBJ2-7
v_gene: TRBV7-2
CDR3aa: CAIKTSGKGSEQYF

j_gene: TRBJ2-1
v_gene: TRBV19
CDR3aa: CASSSLPGATTNEQFF

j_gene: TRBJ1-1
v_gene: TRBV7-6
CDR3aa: CASSLKLRGTEAFF

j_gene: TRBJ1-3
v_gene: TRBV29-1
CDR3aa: CSVEDPGLSGNTIYF

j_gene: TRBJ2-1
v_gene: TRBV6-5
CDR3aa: CASSYSDKLATNEQFF

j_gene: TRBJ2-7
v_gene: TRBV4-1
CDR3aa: CASSQEGDSYEQYF

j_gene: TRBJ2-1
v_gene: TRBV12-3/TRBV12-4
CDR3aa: CASSSLRSSYNEQFF

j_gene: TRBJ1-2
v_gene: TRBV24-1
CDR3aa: CATSDFERNYGYTF

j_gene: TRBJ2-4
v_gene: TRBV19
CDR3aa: CASSIEGAGNIQYF

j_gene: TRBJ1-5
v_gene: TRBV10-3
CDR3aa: CAAAPSGGYSNQPQHF

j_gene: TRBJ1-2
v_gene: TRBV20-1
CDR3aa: CSVPRGNDGYTF

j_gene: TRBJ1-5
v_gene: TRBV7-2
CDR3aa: CASSLWGPGQPQHF

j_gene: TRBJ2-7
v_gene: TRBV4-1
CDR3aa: CASSQSAPVPSYEQYF

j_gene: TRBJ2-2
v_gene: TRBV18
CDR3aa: CASSLLLDSTGELFF

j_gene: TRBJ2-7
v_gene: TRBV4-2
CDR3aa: CASSQETFTYEQYF

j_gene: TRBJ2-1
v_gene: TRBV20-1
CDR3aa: CSAREPRTRSYNEQFF

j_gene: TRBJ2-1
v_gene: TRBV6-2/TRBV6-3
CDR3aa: CASSQLAGLRNEQFF

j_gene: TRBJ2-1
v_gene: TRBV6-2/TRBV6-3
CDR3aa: CASISSYNEQFF

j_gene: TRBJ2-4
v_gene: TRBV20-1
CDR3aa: CSARDSLTGTSAVAKNIQYF

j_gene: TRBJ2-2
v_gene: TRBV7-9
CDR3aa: CASSTNTNTGELFF

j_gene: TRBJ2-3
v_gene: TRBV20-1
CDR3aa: CSAILRGVEDTQYF